These 17 T cell receptor beta chains originate from one sample sequenced in a study of blood T cell repertoires in COVID-19. Some clones are missing from TCRdb's copy, which holds only in-frame ones; the method was immunoSEQ multiplex PCR. The sample holds 250,000 to 300,000 clones, about 89% seen once. Sequenced sample: peripheral blood. The receptors derive from a man over 45 with acute or convalescent COVID-19.

This clone was seen a handful of times. The CDR3 nucleotides read TGCGCCAGCAGCGCTGACAGGGCGGGAGGCTACACCTTC. It is translated as CASSADRAGGYTF. The V gene is TRBV5-1, the J gene TRBJ1-2; 7 nucleotides match TRBD1. Germline CDR1 is SGHRS and CDR2 is YFSETQ. The CDR3 sequence is 13 residues long. The V and J ends lost 4 bases and 8 bases, in that order; junction bases with no gene match: 8.

This clone has only a few counts. At one boundary the junction diverges from the germline segment, which might be a read error. The V call is TRBV12-3 or TRBV12-4, the J call TRBJ1-5; D uncertain. CDR3 length: 13 amino acids. The CDR3, as DNA: TGTGCCAGCAGGTTAGGAGGCAATCAGCCCCAGCATTTT. It encodes CASRLGGNQPQHF.

The J gene is TRBJ1-6, the V gene TRBV4-1; D may be TRBD1 (6 bases). CDR1 and CDR2 (germline): MGHRA, YSYEKL. Trimming pared 3 bases from V and 7 bases from J, leaving 13 bases between. There are 15 residues in the CDR3. The CDR3 sequence is CASSQVTGYNSPLHF. The CDR3, as DNA: TGCGCCAGCAGCCAGGTGACAGGCTACAATTCACCCCTCCACTTT.

This clone occurred a few times. The J gene is TRBJ2-5, the V gene TRBV27, with TRBD1 matching over 7 bases. Germline CDR1 MNHEY, CDR2 SMNVEV (reference sequence). Trimming at V came to 7 bases and at J to 4 bases, leaving 12 bases not matched to a gene. The CDR3 consists of 15 residues. CDR3 DNA sequence: TGTGCCAGCATTAGGAACAGGGGAGTTGGAGAGACCCAGTACTTC. Translating it yields CASIRNRGVGETQYF.

The chain uses TRBV7-9 and TRBJ2-7; D is uncertain. Deletions cut 4 bases from V and 6 bases from J, with 13 bases between. The germline gives CDR1 SEHNR, CDR2 FQNEAQ (reference sequence). The CDR3 is made up of 13 amino acids. The CDR3 DNA follows: TGTGCCAGCAGCTCAAGTTGGGCCCTCGAGCAGTACTTC. Protein sequence: CASSSSWALEQYF.

The chain links TRBV5-3 to TRBJ1-2, with a weak D call TRBD1 (6 bases). TRBV5-3 has ORF status, its function being uncertain. V gave up 3 bases and J gave up 2 bases, with 20 bases separating them. The CDR3 length is 17 residues. CDR3 in amino acids: CARSSRRVGRGNYGYTF. CDR3 nucleotide sequence: TGTGCCAGAAGCTCACGACGGGTGGGGAGGGGGAACTATGGCTACACCTTC.

This chain uses TRBV3-1 (or the pseudogene TRBV3-2) with TRBJ1-3; tentative D call: TRBD1 (5 bases). From germline, CDR1 is LGHDT and CDR2 YNNKEL (reference sequence). The CDR3 runs 14 residues. Trimming removed 4 bases at V and 4 bases at J, with 11 bases between. CDR3 bases: TGTGCCAGCAGCCGGCAGGGTTCCGGAAACACCATATATTTT. Protein sequence: CASSRQGSGNTIYF.

J is TRBJ1-6 and V is TRBV23-1, with D tentatively TRBD1 (6 bases). TRBV23-1 belongs to the ORF category, with a function that is uncertain. V was shortened by 4 bases and J by 6 bases, with 7 bases between the two germline ends. CDR3 length equals 13 residues. Here the CDR3 reads CASSPRGNSPLHF. In DNA, the CDR3 is TGCGCCAGCAGTCCCAGGGGTAATTCACCCCTCCACTTT.

Details on this clone: One end of the junction fails to match germline, which may point to a read error. V is TRBV7-7 and J is TRBJ2-2; a weak D match, TRBD2 (7 bases). The CDR3 spans 17 residues. Germline CDR1 reads SSHAT; CDR2 reads FNYEAQ (reference sequence). The CDR3 nucleotides are TGTGCTAGCAGTTCCCTCCCGGGGGGCTTCAACACCGGGGAGCTGTTTTTT. It yields the protein CASSSLPGGFNTGELFF.

The V gene is TRBV7-9, the J gene TRBJ2-7; the match to TRBD2 covers 9 bases. CDR1 is SEHNR and CDR2 is FQNEAQ in the germline V gene (reference sequence). J gave up 2 bases and V 0 bases, and 5 bases lay outside the gene matches. There are 16 residues in the CDR3. The chain's CDR3 is CASSLATGTSPYEQYF. In DNA form, the CDR3 reads TGTGCCAGCAGCTTAGCTACCGGGACTAGCCCCTACGAGCAGTACTTC.

The chain links TRBV12-3 or TRBV12-4 to TRBJ2-7, with D unclear. CDR3 length: 13 residues. Trimming pared 6 bases from V and 7 bases from J, leaving 16 bases between. Written as DNA, the CDR3 is TGTGCCAGCAGCCCCGGGTTAGCCGGGGAGCAGTACTTC. It encodes CASSPGLAGEQYF.

This rearrangement joins TRBV3-1 (or the pseudogene TRBV3-2) to TRBJ1-5, with D perhaps TRBD1 (5 bases). The CDR3 runs 15 residues. Per germline, CDR1 LGHDT and CDR2 YNNKEL (reference sequence). Deletions cut 3 bases from V and 0 bases from J, with 9 bases between. CDR3 nucleotide sequence: TGTGCCAGCAGCCAGTATGGGGCTAGCAATCAGCCCCAGCATTTT. Protein product: CASSQYGASNQPQHF.

This clone appeared a few times. This sequence joins TRBV5-5 and TRBJ1-3; 7 bases match TRBD1. The CDR3 covers 15 residues. Germline V gives CDR1 SGHKS, CDR2 YYEKEE (reference sequence). With 4 bases clipped from V and 12 bases from J, the junction kept 16 bases outside the gene matches. CDR3 bases: TGTGCCAGCAGCGCCAGACAGGGTAGTCCCAGTGGCATATATTTT. Translation: CASSARQGSPSGIYF.

The chain combines TRBV11-2 with TRBJ2-2, with 8 bases that match TRBD1. Germline V gene lookup returns CDR1 SGHAT and CDR2 FQNNGV. CDR3 size: 16 residues. J lost 1 base, V lost 4 bases, and 5 bases had no gene match. In DNA form, the CDR3 reads TGTGCCAGCAGCTCCTTCAGGGGGCAGAACACCGGGGAGCTGTTTTTT. Translating gives CASSSFRGQNTGELFF.

V gene TRBV9 combines with J gene TRBJ1-1, with D maybe TRBD1 (5 bases). This CDR3 comprises 14 residues. The germline CDR1 and CDR2 sequences are SGDLS and YYNGEE. Deletions cut 5 bases from V and 0 bases from J, with 11 bases between. The CDR3 bases are TGTGCCAGCAGGACAGACCTGATGAACACTGAAGCTTTCTTT. Encoded protein: CASRTDLMNTEAFF.

The rearrangement joins TRBV5-1 to TRBJ2-7, with 7 bases aligning to TRBD1. The germline V gene encodes CDR1 SGHRS and CDR2 YFSETQ. The V and J ends lost 2 bases and 5 bases, in that order; junction bases with no gene match: 10. This CDR3 region has 15 residues. The CDR3 DNA is TGCGCCAGCAGCTTAAGCACAGGGGATATGGACGAGCAGTACTTC. This encodes CASSLSTGDMDEQYF.

A word on this clone: One end of the junction is discordant with germline, which a read error may explain. V usage is TRBV5-4 and J usage is TRBJ1-5, with TRBD1 matching over 7 bases. The germline CDR1 and CDR2 sequences are SGHNT and YYREEE (reference sequence). The CDR3 extends over 14 amino acids. This chain's CDR3 is CASSLEGANQPQHF. CDR3 in DNA: TGTGCCAGCAGTTTGGAGGGGGCCAATCAGCCCCAGCATTTT.